This T cell receptor beta chain comes out of a study of molecular identifiers for immune sequencing clone quantification. Overall study results and limits: Detection of one spiked Jurkat cell's TCR RNA reportedly worked in around 1 million naive cells.

Germline assignment: CDR1 SGDLS and CDR2 YYNGEE. Trimming pared 3 bases from V and 3 bases from J, leaving 7 bases between. The CDR3 totals 12 residues. TCRdb processed the PCR reads anew with MiXCR; each CDR3 protein has one entry. Seen here are 40,000 to 45,000 distinct CDR3 sequences, 15% to 20% observed once, and the top ten hold approximately 1%. Ten or more counts support this clonotype. What it recognizes is unknown. Sequencing was carried out using naive CD8+ T cells from blood, with Jurkat cell RNA spiked in. This sample's subset: FACS-sorted CD8+CD4-CCR7+CD45RA+ naive T cells. This chain connects TRBV9 to TRBJ2-7, with D unclear. This TCR came from a human donor in good health. Some libraries in this study had Jurkat cell RNA spiked in. CDR3 DNA: TGTGCCAGCAGCGCGGATAACTACGAGCAGTACTTC. Its translation: CASSADNYEQYF.